This is a list of T cell receptor beta chains from one sample in a study of CD8 T cells in ankylosing spondylitis. Each CDR3 protein is one row after TCRdb ran MiXCR on the 5' RACE reads. The sample yields about 480,000 distinct CDR3 sequences, approximately 17% seen once. The specimen was blood, either unsorted or a sorted T cell fraction (not recorded which). Receptor source: a male donor with ankylosing spondylitis. CDR3s include the opening cysteine and the closing phenylalanine or tryptophan. A D gene is named only where the DNA matches it firmly. Only part of the rows carry a size: once, few, many, or a class if the clone is expanded.

len	v_gene	abundance	j_gene	d_gene	CDR3nt	CDR3aa
13	TRBV5-6	NA	TRBJ2-5	NA	TGTGCCAGCAACCCAGGGGTCCAAGAGACCCAGTACTTC	CASNPGVQETQYF
14	TRBV7-2	NA	TRBJ1-1	NA	TGTGCCAGCAGCCTTCCACAGGAGAGCACTGAAGCTTTCTTT	CASSLPQESTEAFF
14	TRBV12-3/TRBV12-4	many	TRBJ1-1	NA	TGTGCCAGCAGTCCCCGGCATGGGGGCACTGAAGCTTTCTTT	CASSPRHGGTEAFF
14	TRBV7-2	NA	TRBJ2-5	TRBD2	TGTGCCAGCAGCTCTAGCGGCCCCCAAGAGACCCAGTACTTC	CASSSSGPQETQYF
15	TRBV6-5	many	TRBJ2-1	NA	TGTGCCAGCAGCAGAAATAGCGGAACCTACAATGAGCAGTTCTTC	CASSRNSGTYNEQFF
13	TRBV11-2	many	TRBJ2-5	NA	TGTGCCAGCAGCTTAGCCCCCCGCGAGACCCAGTACTTC	CASSLAPRETQYF
16	TRBV7-8	NA	TRBJ1-6	NA	TGTGCCAGCAGCGCAGGAGGAAGCTCCTATAATTCACCCCTCCACTTT	CASSAGGSSYNSPLHF
16	TRBV5-1	NA	TRBJ2-5	TRBD1	TGCGCCAGCAGCTTGGGGACAGGAGGCTGGGGAGAGACCCAGTACTTC	CASSLGTGGWGETQYF
16	TRBV7-9	NA	TRBJ2-3	TRBD2	TGTGCCAGCAGCACCCGGACTAGCTCGACAGGAGATACGCAGTATTTT	CASSTRTSSTGDTQYF
14	TRBV29-1	NA	TRBJ2-3	TRBD1	TGCAGCGTTCATCAGGGGGCAAGCACAGATACGCAGTATTTT	CSVHQGASTDTQYF
14	TRBV7-9	NA	TRBJ1-1	NA	TGTGCCAGCAGCTTAACAGGAAGTGAAACTGAAGCTTTCTTT	CASSLTGSETEAFF
17	TRBV12-3/TRBV12-4	few	TRBJ2-5	TRBD2	TGTGCCAGCAGTCTCGGGACTAGCGGGGGGACCCAAGAGACCCAGTACTTC	CASSLGTSGGTQETQYF
15	TRBV7-3	few	TRBJ2-5	NA	TGTGCCAGCAGCTTAACCCGGGGTAGCCAAGAGACCCAGTACTTC	CASSLTRGSQETQYF
14	TRBV20-1	few	TRBJ1-1	NA	TGCAGTGCGGAAGGCGTGGGGGGCCCTACTGAAGCTTTCTTT	CSAEGVGGPTEAFF
16	TRBV7-9	few	TRBJ2-1	NA	TGTGCCAGCAGCACCCTAGCTGCCAGCTCCTACAATGAGCAGTTCTTC	CASSTLAASSYNEQFF
15	TRBV7-8	NA	TRBJ1-5	TRBD1	TGTGCCAGCAGCGTCGGGACAGGGGGTCATCAGCCCCAGCATTTT	CASSVGTGGHQPQHF
12	TRBV7-6	NA	TRBJ2-5	NA	TGTGCCAGCAGACACGACCAAGAGACCCAGTACTTC	CASRHDQETQYF
12	TRBV12-3/TRBV12-4	many	TRBJ1-1	NA	TGTGCCAGTAGGGCCGGGGCCACTGAAGCTTTCTTT	CASRAGATEAFF
18	TRBV28	NA	TRBJ2-5	TRBD2	TGTGCCAGCAGTTTGGGGGCGGCTAGCGGGGTCCAACAAGAGACCCAGTACTTC	CASSLGAASGVQQETQYF
14	TRBV20-1	NA	TRBJ2-7	NA	TGCAGTGCTAGACGGGTAGTTTCCTCCTACGAGCAGTACTTC	CSARRVVSSYEQYF
16	TRBV25-1	few	TRBJ2-1	TRBD2	TGTGCCAGCAGTGAAGCTTGGGCTAGCGGGATCGATGAGCAGTTCTTC	CASSEAWASGIDEQFF
17	TRBV19	few	TRBJ2-1	TRBD2	TGTGCCAGTAGTATTACAACCTCCGGGACTAGCTACAATGAGCAGTTCTTC	CASSITTSGTSYNEQFF